The text below deals with one T cell receptor beta chain. Its antigen is currently unknown. These data are taken from a study of coeliac disease. Overall study results and limits: Active celiac intraepithelial and lamina propria samples had lower TRB and TRG clonality than control samples. Few TRB amino acid sequences were shared between samples; most were unique. Known gliadin-specific TRB sequences: 9 of 18 coeliac samples, only 1 of 6 controls.

TCRdb keeps only in-frame clones here, not all; method: immunoSEQ multiplex PCR. Seen here are 6,000 to 8,000 clones, around 72% observed once, and the top ten hold around 6%. Trimming took 2 bases from V and 4 from J; bases not matched to a gene: 7. The germline V gene has CDR1 GTSNPN and CDR2 SVGIG (reference sequence). CDR3 length: 15 residues. Sequenced material: lamina propria lymphocytes from the gut. This TCR derives from a man aged 30-40 years with celiac disease. The chain combines TRBV30 with TRBJ2-2, with TRBD2 matching 7 bases. CDR3 protein: CAWSTSGASTGELFF. CDR3 DNA: TGTGCCTGGAGTACCAGCGGGGCATCCACCGGGGAGCTGTTTTTT.